This T cell receptor (delta chain) is from a study of Vδ1+ human thymocytes. Sequences come from RNA converted to cDNA by reverse transcription. Pooled V-gene forward primers with one constant-region reverse primer generated the CDR3 amplicons by multiplex PCR. TCRdb re-analyzed the multiplex PCR reads via CATT. The sample lists under 80,000 delta-chain clones, around 32% occurring once. This clone was found a few times. Its matching antigen is unknown. The sorted cells were CD3+ Vdelta1+ Vdelta2- thymocytes from alphabeta-depleted thymus. Points from the study as a whole: Bulk data may be misread because of unexpected Vdelta2 sequences. In the thymus, TRG and TRD repertoires looked highly polyclonal with Gaussian CDR3 lengths. Despite high sort purity, roughly a fifth of thymic T cell receptor delta sequences were Vdelta2.

Germline CDR1 reads TSWWSYY; CDR2 reads QGS. The V and J ends lost 4 bases and 0 bases, in that order; junction bases with no gene match: 21. The CDR3 is 21 amino acids. This chain joins TRDV1 and TRDJ1, with 9 bases fitting TRDD3. The sequencing input was Vdelta1+ gamma-delta thymocytes from the thymus. The subset here: FACS-sorted CD3+ TCRalphabeta- TCRVdelta1+ TCRVdelta2- thymocytes. This clonotype was sampled from a boy in the first two years of life who had congenital heart surgery. CDR3 sequence reads: CALGAPLHRGIPAKYTDKLIF. The CDR3 region has the DNA TGTGCTCTTGGGGCCCCTCTTCACCGGGGGATACCAGCTAAGTACACCGATAAACTCATCTTT.